This TCR beta chain was captured in a study of T cells after yellow fever vaccination. Study in general: Preparing low-cell-number fractions relied on SMART-Seq v4 Ultra Low Input. Study results and caveats: The CD4 compartment and the CD8 compartment contained a small share of clonotypes in common. A faster peak, day 5 versus 15, was reached by the weaker secondary response. Among primary-vaccination clones, most reappeared after the booster, at around 97% for CD4 and 88% for CD8.

TCRdb reprocessed the 5' RACE reads with MiXCR, giving one entry per CDR3 protein. The data contain around 350,000 distinct CDR3 sequences, approximately 6% of them singletons. To note about this clonotype: The antigen is unknown.

CDR3 length: 15 amino acids. Germline trimming cut 1 base from V and 7 bases from J; bases unmatched to any gene: 10. CDR1 is LGHNA, CDR2 YSLEER, per germline. This receptor was taken from a man aged 30-40 years who received the YFV17D yellow fever vaccine. This sample comprised PBMCs, obtained 5 days after the yellow fever booster vaccination. V usage is TRBV4-3 and J usage is TRBJ2-7; the match to TRBD2 covers 7 bases. Here the CDR3 reads CASSQGPWGGGEQYF. CDR3 DNA: TGCGCCAGCAGCCAAGGACCCTGGGGGGGTGGAGAGCAGTACTTC.